This T cell receptor beta chain comes out of a study of CD8 T cells in Susac syndrome. This clonotype was recorded many times. Germline V gene lookup returns CDR1 SEHNR and CDR2 FQNEAQ (reference sequence). V was clipped by 4 bases and J by 3 bases; unmatched bases: 4. The CDR3 totals 14 residues. RNA amounts of roughly 0.5 to 1 ug underwent reverse transcription with random hexamers. A single record per CDR3 protein comes from TCRdb applying MiXCR to the immunoSEQ multiplex PCR reads. The sample has fewer than 350,000 distinct CDR3 sequences; approximately 89% are singletons. The chain uses TRBV7-9 and TRBJ1-2; 8 bases match TRBD1. The material sequenced was CD8+ T cells from PBMCs. This TCR was recovered from a human donor with multiple sclerosis. The CDR3 coding sequence is TGTGCCAGCAGCTCCTCGACAGGGGACTATGGCTACACCTTC. Its protein product is CASSSSTGDYGYTF.